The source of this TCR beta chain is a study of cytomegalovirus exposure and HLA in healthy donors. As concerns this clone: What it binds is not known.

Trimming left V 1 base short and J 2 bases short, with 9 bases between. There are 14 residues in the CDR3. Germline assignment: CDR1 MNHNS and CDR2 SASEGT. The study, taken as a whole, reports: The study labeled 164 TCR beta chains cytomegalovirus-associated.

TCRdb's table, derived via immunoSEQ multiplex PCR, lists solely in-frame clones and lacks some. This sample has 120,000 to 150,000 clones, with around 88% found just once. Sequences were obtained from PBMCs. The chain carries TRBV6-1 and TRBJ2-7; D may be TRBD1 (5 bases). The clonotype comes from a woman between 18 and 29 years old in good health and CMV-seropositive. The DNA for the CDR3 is TGTGCCAGCAGTGAAGAACAGGCCACCTACGAGCAGTACTTC. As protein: CASSEEQATYEQYF.